This TCR beta chain emerged from a study of blood T cell repertoires in COVID-19. Study-level background: From the United States, Italy and Spain came samples of acute and convalescent COVID-19. PBMCs, B-cell-depleted T cells, or T cells provided the cDNA or gDNA that made up the material.

This clone was picked up one time. Original handling: Scientists estimated how many nucleated cells there were by amplifying reference gene primers. Produced via immunoSEQ multiplex PCR; TCRdb's table is partial and in-frame only. D and trimming were read from the DNA, whereas the V and J calls and clone size are those reported in that table. The sample consists of 150,000 or so clones, roughly 83% of them appearing once. CDR1 is SQVTM and CDR2 is ANQGSEA in the germline V gene. V was cut by 5 bases and J by 4 bases, with 22 bases left in between. The CDR3 sequence is 16 residues long. The sequence derives from a woman older than 75 with acute or convalescent COVID-19. Sequencing was done on a sample of peripheral blood. The chain carries TRBV29-1 and TRBJ2-3, with TRBD2 as a possible D gene (7 bases). Here the CDR3 DNA reads TGCAGCGTTATGGACCCGGGGGTAGGGGGGGCAGATACGCAGTATTTT. Protein: CSVMDPGVGGADTQYF.